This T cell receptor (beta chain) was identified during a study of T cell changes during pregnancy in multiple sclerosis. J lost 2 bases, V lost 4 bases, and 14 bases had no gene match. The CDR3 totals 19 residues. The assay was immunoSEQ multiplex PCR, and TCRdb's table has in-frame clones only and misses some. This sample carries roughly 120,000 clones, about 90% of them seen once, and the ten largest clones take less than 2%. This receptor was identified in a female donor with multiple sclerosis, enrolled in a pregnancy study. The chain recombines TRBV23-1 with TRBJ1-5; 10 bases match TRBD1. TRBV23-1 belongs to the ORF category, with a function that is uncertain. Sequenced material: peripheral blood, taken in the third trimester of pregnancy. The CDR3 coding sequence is TGCGCCAGCAGTCCTCCCCCCCCGACAGGGGGCAGGTGCAATCAGCCCCAGCATTTT. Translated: CASSPPPPTGGRCNQPQHF.